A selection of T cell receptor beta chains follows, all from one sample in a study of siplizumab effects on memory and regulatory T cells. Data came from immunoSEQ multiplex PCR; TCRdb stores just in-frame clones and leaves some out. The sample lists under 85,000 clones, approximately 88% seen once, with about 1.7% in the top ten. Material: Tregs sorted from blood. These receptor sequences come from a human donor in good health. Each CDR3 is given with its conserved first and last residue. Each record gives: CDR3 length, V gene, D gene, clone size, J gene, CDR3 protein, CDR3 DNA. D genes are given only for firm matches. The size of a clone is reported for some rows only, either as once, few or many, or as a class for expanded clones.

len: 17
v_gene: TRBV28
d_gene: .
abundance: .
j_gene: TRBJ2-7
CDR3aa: CASSPSPTGRLTYEQYF
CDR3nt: TGTGCCAGCAGTCCCTCCCCCACAGGGAGGCTCACCTACGAGCAGTACTTC

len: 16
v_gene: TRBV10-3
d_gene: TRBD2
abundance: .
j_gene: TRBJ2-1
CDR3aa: CAIGPGTSGSGNEQFF
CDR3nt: TGTGCCATCGGCCCGGGGACTAGCGGGAGCGGCAATGAGCAGTTCTTC

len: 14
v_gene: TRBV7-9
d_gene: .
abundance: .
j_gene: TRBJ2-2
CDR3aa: CASSLLVNTGELFF
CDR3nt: TGTGCCAGCAGCTTACTAGTGAACACCGGGGAGCTGTTTTTT

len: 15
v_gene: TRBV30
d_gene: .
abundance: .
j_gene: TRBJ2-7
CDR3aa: CAWSRAHLNSYEQYF
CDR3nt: TGTGCCTGGAGTCGAGCACACCTAAACTCCTACGAGCAGTACTTC

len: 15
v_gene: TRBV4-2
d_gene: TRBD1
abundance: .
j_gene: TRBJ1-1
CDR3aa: CASFNPDRQGTEAFF
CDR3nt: TGTGCCAGTTTCAACCCAGACAGACAGGGGACTGAAGCTTTCTTT

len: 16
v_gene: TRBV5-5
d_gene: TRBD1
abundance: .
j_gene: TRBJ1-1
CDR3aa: CASRHITGGDGTEAFF
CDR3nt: TGTGCCAGCAGGCACATTACAGGGGGCGATGGCACTGAAGCTTTCTTT

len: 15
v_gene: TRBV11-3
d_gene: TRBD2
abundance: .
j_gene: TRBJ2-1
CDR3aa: CASSLRSGAYNEQFF
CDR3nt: TGTGCCAGCAGCTTGAGAAGCGGGGCTTACAATGAGCAGTTCTTC

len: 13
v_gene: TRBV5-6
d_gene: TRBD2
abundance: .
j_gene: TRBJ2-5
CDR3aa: CASSPLAGETQYF
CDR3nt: TGTGCCAGCAGCCCACTAGCGGGAGAGACCCAGTACTTC

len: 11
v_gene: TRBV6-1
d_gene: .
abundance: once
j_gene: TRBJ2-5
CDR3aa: CASSEAASGDF
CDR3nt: TGTGCCAGCAGTGAAGCGGCGTCAGGAGACTTC

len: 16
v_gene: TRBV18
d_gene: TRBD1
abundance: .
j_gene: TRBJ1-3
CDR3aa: CASSPPQGYSGNTIYF
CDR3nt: TGTGCCAGCTCACCTCCACAGGGGTACTCTGGAAACACCATATATTTT

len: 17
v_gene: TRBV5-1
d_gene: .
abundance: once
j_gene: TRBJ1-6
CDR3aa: CASSTRGPEGPNSPLHF
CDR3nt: TGCGCCAGCAGCACCAGGGGCCCCGAAGGCCCCAATTCACCCCTCCACTTT

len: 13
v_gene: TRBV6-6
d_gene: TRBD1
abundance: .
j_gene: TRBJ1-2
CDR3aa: CASRSRDREGYTF
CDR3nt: TGTGCCAGCAGGAGTCGGGACAGGGAAGGCTACACCTTC

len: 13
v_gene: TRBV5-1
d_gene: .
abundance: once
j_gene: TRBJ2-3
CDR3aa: CASSKGLVDTQYF
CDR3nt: TGCGCCAGCAGCAAGGGACTCGTCGATACGCAGTATTTT

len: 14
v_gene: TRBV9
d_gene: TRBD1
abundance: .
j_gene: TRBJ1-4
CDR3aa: CASSTGGIFEKLFF
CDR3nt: TGTGCCAGCAGCACAGGGGGCATATTTGAAAAACTGTTTTTT

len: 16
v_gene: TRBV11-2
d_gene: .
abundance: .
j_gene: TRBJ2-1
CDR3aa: CASSLAGASTGNEQFF
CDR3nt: TGTGCCAGCAGCTTAGCGGGAGCTTCAACGGGGAATGAGCAGTTCTTC

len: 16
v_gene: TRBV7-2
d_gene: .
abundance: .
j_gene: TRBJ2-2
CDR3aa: CASSSTRRENTGELFF
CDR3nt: TGTGCCAGCAGCTCTACCCGCAGGGAGAACACCGGGGAGCTGTTTTTT

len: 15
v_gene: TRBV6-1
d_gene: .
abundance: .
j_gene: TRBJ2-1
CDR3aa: CASSPSPGSYNEQFF
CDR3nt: TGTGCCAGCAGCCCTAGCCCTGGGTCCTACAATGAGCAGTTCTTC

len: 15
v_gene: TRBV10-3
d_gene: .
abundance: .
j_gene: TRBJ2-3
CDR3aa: CAISAAQPRADTQYF
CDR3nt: TGTGCCATCAGTGCAGCGCAGCCAAGGGCAGATACGCAGTATTTT

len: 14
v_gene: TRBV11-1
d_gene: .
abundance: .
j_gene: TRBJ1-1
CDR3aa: CASSFLSGDTEAFF
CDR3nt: TGTGCCAGCAGCTTTCTGAGTGGGGACACTGAAGCTTTCTTT

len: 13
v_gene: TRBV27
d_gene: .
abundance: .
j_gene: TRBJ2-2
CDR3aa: CASSLWGGGELFF
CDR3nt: TGTGCCAGCAGTTTATGGGGTGGCGGGGAGCTGTTTTTT

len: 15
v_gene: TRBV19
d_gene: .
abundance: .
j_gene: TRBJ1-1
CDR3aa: CASSMNGVLNTEAFF
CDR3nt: TGTGCCAGTAGTATGAACGGCGTCCTGAACACTGAAGCTTTCTTT

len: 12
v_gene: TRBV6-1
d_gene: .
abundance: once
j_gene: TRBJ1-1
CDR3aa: CASSFVNTEAFF
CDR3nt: TGTGCCAGCAGTTTCGTGAACACTGAAGCTTTCTTT

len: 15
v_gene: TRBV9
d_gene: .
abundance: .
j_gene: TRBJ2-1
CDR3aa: CASSASRASVNEQFF
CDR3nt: TGTGCCAGCAGCGCTAGTCGGGCCTCGGTTAATGAGCAGTTCTTC

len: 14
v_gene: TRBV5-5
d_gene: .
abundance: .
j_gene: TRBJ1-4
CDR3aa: CASSLGTAYEKLFF
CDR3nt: TGTGCCAGCAGCTTGGGGACTGCTTATGAAAAACTGTTTTTT

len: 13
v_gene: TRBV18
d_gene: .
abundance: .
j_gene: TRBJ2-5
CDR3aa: CASSPGRRETQYF
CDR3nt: TGTGCCAGCTCACCAGGTCGGAGGGAGACCCAGTACTTC

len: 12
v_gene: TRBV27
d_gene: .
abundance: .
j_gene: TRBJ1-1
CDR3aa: CASSSGVEGAFF
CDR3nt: TGTGCCAGCAGTTCCGGCGTGGAGGGAGCTTTCTTT

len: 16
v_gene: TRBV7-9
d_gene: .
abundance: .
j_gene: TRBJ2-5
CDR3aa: CASSLGLTGAQETQYF
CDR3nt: TGTGCCAGCAGCTTGGGGTTAACAGGCGCCCAAGAGACCCAGTACTTC

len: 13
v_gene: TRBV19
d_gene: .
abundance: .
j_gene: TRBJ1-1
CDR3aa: CASRDRPNTEAFF
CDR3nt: TGTGCCAGTAGAGACAGACCGAACACTGAAGCTTTCTTT

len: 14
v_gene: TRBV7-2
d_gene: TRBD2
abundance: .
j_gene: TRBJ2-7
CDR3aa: CASGHPGLHYEQYF
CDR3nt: TGTGCCAGCGGCCATCCGGGACTACACTACGAGCAGTACTTC

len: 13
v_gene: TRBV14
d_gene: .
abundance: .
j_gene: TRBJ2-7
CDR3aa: CASSQGLSYEQYF
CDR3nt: TGTGCCAGCAGCCAAGGACTTTCCTACGAGCAGTACTTC

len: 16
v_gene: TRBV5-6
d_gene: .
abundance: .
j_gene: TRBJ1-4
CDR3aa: CASSPSRQGKGEKLFF
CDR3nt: TGTGCCAGCAGCCCCTCGCGGCAGGGGAAGGGTGAAAAACTGTTTTTT

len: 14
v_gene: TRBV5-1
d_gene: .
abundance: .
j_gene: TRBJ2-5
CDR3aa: CASSRGTAQETQYF
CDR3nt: TGCGCCAGCAGCCGCGGGACAGCGCAAGAGACCCAGTACTTC

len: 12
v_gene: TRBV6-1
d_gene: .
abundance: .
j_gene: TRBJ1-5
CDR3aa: CASSELPNQKHF
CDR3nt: TGTGCCAGCAGTGAATTGCCCAATCAAAAGCATTTT

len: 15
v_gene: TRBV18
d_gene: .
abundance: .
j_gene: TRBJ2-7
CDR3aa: CASSHWGAMTYEQYF
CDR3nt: TGTGCCAGCTCACATTGGGGGGCTATGACCTACGAGCAGTACTTC

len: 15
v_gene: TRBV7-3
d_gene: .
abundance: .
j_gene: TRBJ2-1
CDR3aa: CASSPGPGSYNEQFF
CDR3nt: TGTGCCAGCAGCCCGGGACCAGGCTCCTACAATGAGCAGTTCTTC

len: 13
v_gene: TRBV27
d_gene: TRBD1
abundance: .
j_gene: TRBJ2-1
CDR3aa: CASSLYRGNEQFF
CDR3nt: TGTGCCAGCAGTTTATACAGGGGCAATGAGCAGTTCTTC

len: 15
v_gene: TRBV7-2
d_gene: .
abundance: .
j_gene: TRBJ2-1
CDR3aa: CASIKSVQSYNEQFF
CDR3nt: TGTGCCAGCATCAAAAGTGTTCAATCCTACAATGAGCAGTTCTTC

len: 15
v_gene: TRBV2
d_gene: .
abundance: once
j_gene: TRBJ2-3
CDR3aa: CASRPFAVGTDTQYF
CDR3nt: TGTGCCAGCAGACCCTTTGCCGTCGGCACAGATACGCAGTATTTT

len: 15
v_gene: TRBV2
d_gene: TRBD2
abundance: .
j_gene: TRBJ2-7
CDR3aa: CASSEHPGLAREQYF
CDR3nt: TGTGCCAGCAGTGAACATCCGGGACTAGCACGCGAGCAGTACTTC

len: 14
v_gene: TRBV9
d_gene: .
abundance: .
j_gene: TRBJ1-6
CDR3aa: CASSQIQGNSPLHF
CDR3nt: TGTGCCAGCAGCCAAATTCAGGGAAATTCACCCCTCCACTTT

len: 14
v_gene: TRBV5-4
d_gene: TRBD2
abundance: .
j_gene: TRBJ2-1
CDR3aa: CASSWTSGNNEQFF
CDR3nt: TGTGCCAGCAGCTGGACTAGCGGAAACAATGAGCAGTTCTTC

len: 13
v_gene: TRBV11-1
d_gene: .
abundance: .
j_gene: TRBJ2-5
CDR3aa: CASSPTVQQTQYF
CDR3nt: TGTGCCAGCAGCCCGACGGTTCAGCAGACCCAGTACTTC